This T cell receptor beta chain was retrieved from a study of beta chain features in type 1 diabetes. Study-wide findings and caveats: Type 1 diabetes patients had VDJ junctions that carried fewer insertions and more deletions.

V was shortened by 1 base and J by 5 bases, with 9 bases between the two germline ends. Germline CDR1 LNHNV, CDR2 YYDKDF (reference sequence). This CDR3 region has 14 residues. This clone was seen only a few times. Its antigen is unknown. cDNA synthesis used the whole RNA isolate, giving expressed TCRB sequences. The data were produced by immunoSEQ multiplex PCR, yet TCRdb's version contains in-frame clones alone and is incomplete. The sample yields 300,000 to 450,000 clones, roughly 12% seen once. By way of CD45RO/CCR7/CD25/CD127/CD95/CD27, the CD4+ regulatory, stem cell-like memory, central memory and naive cells were sorted.

The clonotype was recovered from a man between 18 and 35 years old in good health. The chain employs TRBV15 and TRBJ2-1; no clear D. Sequenced input: naive CD4+ T cells from blood. CDR3 coding DNA: TGTGCCACCAGCAGAGCACACAGTAACAATGAGCAGTTCTTC. It yields the protein CATSRAHSNNEQFF.